The next 4 T cell receptor beta chains were all read from a single sample in a study of blood T cell repertoires in COVID-19. Profiled with immunoSEQ multiplex PCR; TCRdb holds only in-frame clones, not every one. This sample has around 230,000 clones, with more than 65% found just once. The specimen sequenced was peripheral blood. These receptors all come from a man aged 40-55 years who had recovered from COVID-19.

This clone was picked up one time. The V call is TRBV5-6, the J call TRBJ2-7, with D perhaps TRBD1 (6 bases). The V gene's germline CDR1 is SGHDT and CDR2 YYEEEE. This CDR3 has 14 amino acids. V lost 0 bases and J 2 bases, leaving 9 bases between the germline ends. Here the CDR3 reads CASSLVDRPYEQYF. The CDR3 nucleotides are TGTGCCAGCAGCTTGGTTGACAGGCCCTACGAGCAGTACTTC.

This chain connects TRBV4-3 to TRBJ2-5, with TRBD2 identical over 10 bases. The V gene's germline CDR1 is LGHNA and CDR2 YSLEER. J lost 1 base, V lost 0 bases, and 8 bases had no gene match. CDR3 length equals 18 residues. CDR3 loop: CASSQEGGSGGFQETQYF. The CDR3 DNA sequence: TGCGCCAGCAGCCAAGAGGGAGGTAGCGGGGGGTTCCAAGAGACCCAGTACTTC.

With regard to this clone: One end of the junction varies from germline; a read error may be responsible. The chain combines TRBV7-7 with TRBJ2-5; the D gene is possibly TRBD2 (5 bases). CDR1 and CDR2 (germline): SSHAT, FNYEAQ (reference sequence). CDR3 length: 18 amino acids. CDR3 bases: TGTGCTAGCAGCTTAGGACCCCGGGGAGTCGTAGGGCAAGAGACCCAGTACTTC. As protein: CASSLGPRGVVGQETQYF.

The gene calls are TRBV16 and TRBJ2-1; 7 nucleotides line up with TRBD2. The CDR3 covers 16 residues. The germline CDR1 and CDR2 sequences are KGHSY and FQNENV. The V and J ends lost 2 bases and 6 bases, in that order; junction bases with no gene match: 10. CDR3 residues: CASSQGGGGRANEQFF. CDR3 in DNA: TGTGCCAGCAGCCAAGGTGGTGGCGGGAGAGCCAATGAGCAGTTCTTC.